This TCR beta chain was captured in a study of Ad26.COV2.S vaccination and SARS-CoV-2 variants. Germline-derived CDR1 and CDR2 are MNHEY and SVGAGI. This CDR3 is built from 13 residues. V was clipped by 2 bases and J by 7 bases, with 8 bases between them. Some clones are missing from TCRdb's copy, which holds only in-frame ones; the method was immunoSEQ multiplex PCR. The sample lists 350,000 to 400,000 clones, about 88% seen once, with 3.5% in the top ten. Treatment indicated: 15 to 20 received Ad26.COV2.S at low or high dose, single or two shots; five or six received placebo; per-sample allocation not given. It was on day 63 after the first vaccine or placebo injection that samples were taken.

Sequences were derived from peripheral blood, sampled in a trial of Ad26.COV2.S vaccine versus placebo. The sequence came from a person aged 18-65 years who received the Ad26.COV2.S COVID-19 vaccine or a placebo. The gene calls are TRBV6-5 and TRBJ2-2; D remains unclear. CDR3 DNA: TGTGCCAGCAGTTACGTCGGAGACGGGGAGCTGTTTTTT. This gives the protein CASSYVGDGELFF.